This T cell receptor (beta chain) comes out of a study of blood T cell repertoires in COVID-19. Study-wide background: Both acute and convalescent COVID-19 samples were obtained from the United States, Italy and Spain.

CDR1 is SGHAT, CDR2 FQNNGV, per germline. V gave up 4 bases and J gave up 4 bases; unmatched junction bases: 11. This CDR3 contains 16 residues. This clone was picked up a small number of times. Method: immunoSEQ multiplex PCR; TCRdb's copy keeps in-frame clones and lacks some. The profile covers 200,000 or so clones, with around 88% appearing a single time and under 2.5% taken by the ten largest. Sequences were obtained from PBMCs or T cells enriched from blood (not recorded which). This TCR was sampled from a woman between 40 and 55 years old with acute COVID-19. The rearrangement joins TRBV11-2 to TRBJ1-2, with 8 bases that match TRBD1. CDR3 loop: CASSSAGTGWAYGYTF. The CDR3 DNA follows: TGTGCCAGCAGCTCCGCCGGGACAGGATGGGCCTATGGCTACACCTTC.